This T cell receptor (beta chain) was captured in a study of immune cell composition in non-small cell lung cancer. The study, taken as a whole, reports: Tumour TCR-beta clonality showed no significant link to smoking pack-years. It was not proven that tumour-reactive clones equal dominant tumour-associated clones. Squamous lung tumours showed higher top 10 clone scores and clonality than adenocarcinomas. Clones >0.5% enriched in tumour were rarer in adenocarcinoma (approximately 33%) than squamous (about 80%).

With V trimmed by 2 bases and J by 6 bases, 7 bases remained unmatched. The germline V gene encodes CDR1 MDHEN and CDR2 SYDVKM. The CDR3 spans 15 residues. Sequencing was performed with immunoSEQ multiplex PCR; in TCRdb, only in-frame clones are kept and a portion is missing. Of about 2,400 clones in the sample, roughly 81% were seen once. Notes on this clone: Its matching antigen is unknown.

This receptor was identified in a human donor with non-small cell lung cancer. The sequenced sample consisted of lung tumor tissue. The chain has TRBV28 and TRBJ2-1; TRBD2 aligns across 7 bases. CDR3 protein: CASSLRLADVNEQFF. The CDR3, as DNA: TGTGCCAGCAGTTTAAGGCTAGCGGACGTCAATGAGCAGTTCTTC.